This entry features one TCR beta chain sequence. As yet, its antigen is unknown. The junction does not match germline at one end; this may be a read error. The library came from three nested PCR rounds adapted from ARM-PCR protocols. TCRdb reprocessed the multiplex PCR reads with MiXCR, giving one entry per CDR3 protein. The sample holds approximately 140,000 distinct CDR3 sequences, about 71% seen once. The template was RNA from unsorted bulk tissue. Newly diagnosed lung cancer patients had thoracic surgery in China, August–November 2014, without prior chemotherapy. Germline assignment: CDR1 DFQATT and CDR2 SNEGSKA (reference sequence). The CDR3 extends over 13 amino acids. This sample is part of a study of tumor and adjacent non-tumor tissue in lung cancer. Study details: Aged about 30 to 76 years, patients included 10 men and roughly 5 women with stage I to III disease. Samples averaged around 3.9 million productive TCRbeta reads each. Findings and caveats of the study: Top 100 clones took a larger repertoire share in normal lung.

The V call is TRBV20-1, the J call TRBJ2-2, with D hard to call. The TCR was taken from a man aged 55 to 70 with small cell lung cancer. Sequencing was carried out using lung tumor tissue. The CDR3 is CSAPVPYTRELFF. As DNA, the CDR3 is TGCAGTGCCCCGGTACCCTACACCCGGGAGCTGTTTTTT.